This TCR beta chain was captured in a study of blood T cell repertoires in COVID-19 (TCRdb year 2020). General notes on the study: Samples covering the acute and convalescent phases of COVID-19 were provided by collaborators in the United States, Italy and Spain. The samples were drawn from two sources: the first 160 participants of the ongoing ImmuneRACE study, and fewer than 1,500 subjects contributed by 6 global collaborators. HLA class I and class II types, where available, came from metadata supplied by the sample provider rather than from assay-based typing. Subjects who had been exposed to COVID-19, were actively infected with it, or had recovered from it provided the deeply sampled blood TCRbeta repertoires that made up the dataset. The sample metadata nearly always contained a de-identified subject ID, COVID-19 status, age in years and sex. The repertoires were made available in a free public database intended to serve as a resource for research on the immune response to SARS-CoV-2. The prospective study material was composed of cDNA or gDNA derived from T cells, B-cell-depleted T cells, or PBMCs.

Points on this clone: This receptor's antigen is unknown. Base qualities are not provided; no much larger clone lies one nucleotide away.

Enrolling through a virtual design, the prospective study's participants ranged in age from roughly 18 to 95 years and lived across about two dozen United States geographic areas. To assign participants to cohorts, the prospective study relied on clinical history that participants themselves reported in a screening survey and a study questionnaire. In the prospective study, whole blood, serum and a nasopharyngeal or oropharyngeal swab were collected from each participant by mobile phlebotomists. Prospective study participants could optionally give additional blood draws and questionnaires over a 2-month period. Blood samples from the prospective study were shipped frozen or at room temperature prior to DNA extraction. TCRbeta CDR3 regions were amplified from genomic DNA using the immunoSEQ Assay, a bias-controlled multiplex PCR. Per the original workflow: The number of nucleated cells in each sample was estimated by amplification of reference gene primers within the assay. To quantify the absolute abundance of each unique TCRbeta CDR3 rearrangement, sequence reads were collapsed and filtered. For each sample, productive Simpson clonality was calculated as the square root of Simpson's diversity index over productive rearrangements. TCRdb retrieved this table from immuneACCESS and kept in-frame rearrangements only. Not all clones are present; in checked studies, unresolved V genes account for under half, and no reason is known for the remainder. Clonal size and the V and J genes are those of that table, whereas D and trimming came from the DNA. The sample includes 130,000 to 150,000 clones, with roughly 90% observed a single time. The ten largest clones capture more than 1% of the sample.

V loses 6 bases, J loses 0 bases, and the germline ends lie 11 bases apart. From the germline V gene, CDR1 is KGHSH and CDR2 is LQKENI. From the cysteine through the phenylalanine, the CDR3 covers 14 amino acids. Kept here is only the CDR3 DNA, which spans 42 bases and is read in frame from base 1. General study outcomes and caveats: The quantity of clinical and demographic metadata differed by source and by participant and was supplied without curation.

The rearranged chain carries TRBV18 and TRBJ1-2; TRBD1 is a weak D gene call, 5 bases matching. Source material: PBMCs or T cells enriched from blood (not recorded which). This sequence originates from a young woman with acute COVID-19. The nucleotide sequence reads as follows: TGTGCCAGCTCCCCCGGGGGGACTAACTATGGCTACACCTTC. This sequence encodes CASSPGGTNYGYTF.